The 30 T cell receptor beta chains presented below share a single source sample, sequenced in a study of blood T cell repertoires in COVID-19. Libraries were prepared by immunoSEQ multiplex PCR; TCRdb keeps only in-frame clonotypes and omits some of them. The sample consists of about 160,000 clones, 89% of them appearing once. The sequencing sample was made of peripheral blood. The receptors shown here come from a man in his 60s with acute or convalescent COVID-19.

The chain recombines TRBV14 with TRBJ1-1; TRBD1 is a possible D gene (6 bases). V was pared by 2 bases and J by 4 bases, with 17 bases between. CDR3 length: 16 amino acids. Germline values: CDR1 SGHDN, CDR2 FVKESK. Here the CDR3 DNA reads TGTGCCAGCAGCCAATTACAGGGTGTAGGACGCACTGAAGCTTTCTTT. This sequence encodes CASSQLQGVGRTEAFF.

The chain has TRBV4-3 and TRBJ2-7, with 9 bases fitting TRBD1. The ends lost 0 bases at V and 7 bases at J; junction bases unmatched: 4. The CDR3 contains 14 residues. Germline V gene data show CDR1 as LGHNA and CDR2 as YSLEER. CDR3 amino acids: CASSQDAGTGEQYF. CDR3 bases: TGCGCCAGCAGCCAAGATGCTGGGACAGGGGAGCAGTACTTC.

For the CDR3, the DNA is TGCGCCAGCAGCTTGGGGGTTGGACAGGGATATAATTCACCCCTCCACTTT. Protein product: CASSLGVGQGYNSPLHF. The J gene is TRBJ1-6, the V gene TRBV5-1; TRBD1 agrees at 8 bases. Germline-derived CDR1 and CDR2 are SGHRS and YFSETQ. There are 17 residues in the CDR3. V shed 0 bases, J shed 4 bases, and the junction held 6 bases outside the gene matches.

The rearrangement joins TRBV7-6 to TRBJ1-1; D is perhaps TRBD1 (6 bases). Between the trimmed V and J ends, which lost 5 bases and 6 bases, there was a span of 10 bases. Germline assignment: CDR1 SGHVS and CDR2 FNYEAQ. This CDR3 is built from 12 residues. The CDR3 bases are TGTGCCAGCAGCCAACAGGGTTCTGAAGCTTTCTTT. It codes for CASSQQGSEAFF.

V is TRBV4-1 and J is TRBJ2-3, with 10 bases identical to TRBD2. The CDR3 runs to 17 residues. Germline V gene lookup returns CDR1 MGHRA and CDR2 YSYEKL. The junction had 4 bases not matched to a gene; V was cut back by 1 base and J by 0 bases. In DNA form, the CDR3 reads TGCGCCAGCAGCCAAGTCCAGCGGGGGGGTAGCACAGATACGCAGTATTTT. This encodes CASSQVQRGGSTDTQYF.

This clone appeared a few times. The chain combines TRBV12-3 or TRBV12-4 with TRBJ1-2; D is unresolved. This CDR3 region has 13 residues. Between the trimmed V and J ends, which lost 3 bases and 4 bases, there was a span of 9 bases. The CDR3, as DNA: TGTGCCAGCAGTTTGTCTCACGGCTATGGCTACACCTTC. Its protein product is CASSLSHGYGYTF.

The CDR3 DNA follows: TGTGCCAGCTCAGCAAACAGGGGATCATCTGGAAACACCATATATTTT. Amino acids: CASSANRGSSGNTIYF. The chain uses TRBV18 and TRBJ1-3, with 7 bases fitting TRBD1. Germline V gene sequence: CDR1 KGHSH, CDR2 LQKENI. With 5 bases clipped from V and 1 base from J, the junction kept 8 bases outside the gene matches. This CDR3 has 16 amino acids.

The genes are TRBV19 and TRBJ1-1; 7 positions agree with TRBD1. J was trimmed by 0 bases and V by 10 bases; bases with no gene match: 8. Germline lookup yields CDR1 LNHDA and CDR2 SQIVND (reference sequence). The CDR3 sequence is 14 residues long. CDR3 loop: CAIQWGQLNTEAFF. The CDR3 DNA reads TGTGCCATTCAATGGGGACAGTTGAACACTGAAGCTTTCTTT. Combining the CDR3 with reference TRBV19 and TRBJ1-1 gives the whole variable domain DGGITQSPKYLFRKEGQNVTLSCEQNLNHDAMYWYRQDPGQGLRLIYYSQIVNDFQKGDIAEGYSVSREKKESFPLTVTSAQKNPTAFYLCAIQWGQLNTEAFFGQGTRLTVV.

The chain employs TRBV5-4 and TRBJ1-6; 12 bases map to TRBD1. The CDR3 runs to 16 residues. Unmatched junction bases numbered 7, after V lost 4 bases and J lost 8 bases. CDR1 and CDR2 from the germline V gene are SGHNT and YYREEE (reference sequence). In nucleotides, the CDR3 is TGTGCCAGCAGCGGGGGGACAGGGGGCGAGTATTCACCCCTCCACTTT. Protein: CASSGGTGGEYSPLHF.

The rearrangement uses TRBV7-9 and TRBJ2-7; D perhaps matches TRBD1 (5 bases). Germline CDR1 reads SEHNR; CDR2 reads FQNEAQ (reference sequence). The V end lost 6 bases, the J end lost 2 bases, and 17 bases lay between the germline ends. This CDR3 region has 15 residues. The CDR3: CASSRGALVPYEQYF. The CDR3, as DNA: TGTGCCAGCAGTCGTGGGGCCCTAGTACCCTACGAGCAGTACTTC.

The chain couples TRBV25-1 to TRBJ2-1; D is perhaps TRBD1 (5 bases). Trimming left V 3 bases short and J 1 base short, with 10 bases between. Germline loops: CDR1 MGHDK, CDR2 SYGVNS. The CDR3 consists of 15 residues. The chain's CDR3 is CASSDPQASYNEQFF. The CDR3 DNA is TGTGCCAGCAGTGACCCACAGGCGTCCTACAATGAGCAGTTCTTC.

The gene calls are TRBV9 and TRBJ2-1, with a weak D call TRBD2 (7 bases). Germline lookup yields CDR1 SGDLS and CDR2 YYNGEE. V lost 4 bases to trimming and J lost 1 base, with 27 bases between them. The CDR3 consists of 20 residues. CDR3 in amino acids: CASSPRGSRAGAHSYNEQFF. The CDR3 region has the DNA TGTGCCAGCAGCCCCCGCGGCTCGAGGGCGGGGGCCCATTCCTACAATGAGCAGTTCTTC.

This CDR3 reads CASSLAISGTRGSGANVLTF. CDR3 nucleotides: TGTGCCAGCAGCTTAGCTATATCCGGGACTAGAGGTTCTGGGGCCAACGTCCTGACTTTC. V usage is TRBV7-2 and J usage is TRBJ2-6; 8 nucleotides match TRBD2. CDR1 and CDR2 from the germline V gene are SGHTA and FQGNSA. The CDR3 totals 20 residues. Trimming took 0 bases from V and 1 from J; bases not matched to a gene: 11.

This chain connects TRBV5-8 to TRBJ1-1; 9 bases match TRBD1. Germline V gene data show CDR1 as SGHTS and CDR2 as YDEGEE. V shed 4 bases, J shed 3 bases, and the junction held 19 bases outside the gene matches. This CDR3 spans 19 amino acids. DNA of the CDR3: TGTGCCAGCAGCCAACTTAACTCGGGACAGGGTAAGAGGTACACTGAAGCTTTCTTT. As protein: CASSQLNSGQGKRYTEAFF.

This chain joins TRBV5-3 and TRBJ1-1, with 7 bases matching TRBD1. TRBV5-3 is noted as an ORF with a role that remains uncertain. This CDR3 is built from 15 residues. The V segment lost 4 bases and the J segment 2 bases; nucleotides outside the gene matches: 8. The CDR3, as DNA: TGTGCCAGAAGCGTACAGGGGAGCAGAAACACTGAAGCTTTCTTT. Protein product: CARSVQGSRNTEAFF.

This sequence joins TRBV5-8 and TRBJ2-5; 14 positions match TRBD2. This CDR3 is built from 17 residues. Trimming cost V 4 bases and J 1 base; bases outside gene matches: 6. Germline CDR1 is SGHTS and CDR2 is YDEGEE. The DNA for the CDR3 is TGTGCCAGCAGCGCGGGACTAGCGGGGGCCTTCCAAGAGACCCAGTACTTC. Translated: CASSAGLAGAFQETQYF.

The genes are TRBV6-5 and TRBJ2-3; perhaps TRBD2 as D (5 bases). This CDR3 has 12 amino acids. Per the germline V gene, CDR1 is MNHEY and CDR2 is SVGAGI. Trimming removed 6 bases at V and 9 bases at J, with 13 bases between. This chain's CDR3 is CASSPSLGTQYF. CDR3 DNA sequence: TGTGCCAGCAGCCCATCACTAGGCACGCAGTATTTT.

On this clone itself: Other DNA sequences of this sample code for an identical CDR3. The rearrangement joins TRBV18 to TRBJ1-6; D remains ambiguous. Deletions cut 2 bases from V and 9 bases from J, with 8 bases between. CDR1 and CDR2 (germline): KGHSH, LQKENI. The CDR3 has 13 residues. This chain's CDR3 is CASSPTSGSPLHF. CDR3 nucleotides: TGTGCCAGCTCACCAACCAGTGGTTCACCCCTCCACTTT.

The chain couples TRBV6-5 to TRBJ2-5; 8 bases match TRBD1. V lost 7 bases to trimming and J lost 2 bases; unmatched junction nucleotides: 6. Per the germline V gene, CDR1 is MNHEY and CDR2 is SVGAGI. CDR3 length: 14 residues. CDR3 region: CASTDTGGQETQYF. The CDR3, as DNA: TGTGCCAGCACCGACACAGGGGGACAAGAGACCCAGTACTTC.

The V and J genes are TRBV19 and TRBJ2-7; 9 bases are a match to TRBD1. The CDR3 is 14 residues long. V trimming: 6 bases; J trimming: 6 bases; junction bases outside the gene matches: 9. Germline CDR1 LNHDA, CDR2 SQIVND (reference sequence). CDR3 sequence (DNA): TGTGCCAGTAGGGAGTCCGGGACAGGGTTCGAGCAGTACTTC. This sequence encodes CASRESGTGFEQYF.

The chain carries TRBV19 and TRBJ2-1; 10 bases match TRBD2. The germline gives CDR1 LNHDA, CDR2 SQIVND (reference sequence). With V trimmed by 4 bases and J by 1 base, 13 bases remained unmatched. The CDR3 has 19 residues. CDR3: CASSTSGSGGAKSYNEQFF. For the CDR3, the DNA is TGTGCCAGTAGTACCTCAGGGAGCGGGGGGGCCAAATCCTACAATGAGCAGTTCTTC. Full variable domain (outside the CDR3, taken from reference TRBV19 and TRBJ2-1): DGGITQSPKYLFRKEGQNVTLSCEQNLNHDAMYWYRQDPGQGLRLIYYSQIVNDFQKGDIAEGYSVSREKKESFPLTVTSAQKNPTAFYLCASSTSGSGGAKSYNEQFFGPGTRLTVL.

The rearrangement uses TRBV18 and TRBJ1-1, with a tentative D call TRBD1 (6 bases). Germline CDR1 KGHSH, CDR2 LQKENI. V was pared by 0 bases and J by 0 bases, with 14 bases between. The CDR3 covers 17 residues. DNA of the CDR3: TGTGCCAGCTCACCACCGGTGGACAGAATCATGAACACTGAAGCTTTCTTT. This codes for CASSPPVDRIMNTEAFF. Complete variable domain (other parts from reference TRBV18 and TRBJ1-1): NAGVMQNPRHLVRRRGQEARLRCSPMKGHSHVYWYRQLPEEGLKFMVYLQKENIIDESGMPKERFSAEFPKEGPSILRIQQVVRGDSAAYFCASSPPVDRIMNTEAFFGQGTRLTVV.

The chain carries TRBV5-1 and TRBJ1-6; D gene uncertain. CDR3 length: 15 residues. Trimming pared 0 bases from V and 5 bases from J, leaving 9 bases between. The V gene's germline CDR1 is SGHRS and CDR2 YFSETQ. CDR3 amino acids: CASSLGHRNNSPLHF. The CDR3 nucleotides read TGCGCCAGCAGCTTGGGACACCGGAATAATTCACCCCTCCACTTT.

The rearrangement joins TRBV11-2 to TRBJ2-3; D is undetermined. The CDR3 consists of 14 residues. The V end was cut by 2 bases, the J end by 1 base, with 7 bases between. Germline loops: CDR1 SGHAT, CDR2 FQNNGV. In nucleotides, the CDR3 is TGTGCCAGCAGCTTAACCGCGGGCACAGATACGCAGTATTTT. As protein: CASSLTAGTDTQYF.

This rearrangement joins TRBV3-1 (or the pseudogene TRBV3-2) to TRBJ2-7, with a possible D match to TRBD2 (5 bases). CDR1 is LGHDT, CDR2 YNNKEL, per germline (reference sequence). This CDR3 contains 14 residues. The ends were cut back, 11 bases at V and 1 base at J, with 18 bases in the middle. The CDR3 DNA sequence: TGTGCCCCGGGGAGCGCGGCTACATCCTACGAGCAGTACTTC. It codes for CAPGSAATSYEQYF.

This clone was picked up one time. For the CDR3, the DNA is TGTGCCAGCAGACACCGACAGGGAAAGAACACTGAAGCTTTCTTT. Translating gives CASRHRQGKNTEAFF. The rearrangement uses TRBV27 and TRBJ1-1; 7 bases agree with TRBD1. V dropped 6 bases and J dropped 1; count of bases not matched to a gene: 8. Per the germline V gene, CDR1 is MNHEY and CDR2 is SMNVEV (reference sequence). The CDR3 extends over 15 amino acids.

The V call is TRBV5-1, the J call TRBJ1-2, with TRBD1 matching 10 bases. The CDR3 has 16 residues. The V gene's germline CDR1 is SGHRS and CDR2 YFSETQ. The trim removed 0 bases at V and 8 bases at J, leaving 10 bases unmatched. The CDR3 nucleotides are TGCGCCAGCAGCTTGGAATTCCGGGACAGGGGTGAGGGCTACACCTTC. Translation: CASSLEFRDRGEGYTF.

The rearrangement uses TRBV19 and TRBJ1-5; TRBD1 might be the D (6 bases). Trimming removed 3 bases from V and 0 bases from J, with 12 bases in between. This CDR3 is 16 amino acids long. CDR1 LNHDA and CDR2 SQIVND come from the germline V gene (reference sequence). The CDR3 loop is CASSIRGDYSNQPQHF. The CDR3 nucleotides read TGTGCCAGTAGTATCAGGGGCGACTATAGCAATCAGCCCCAGCATTTT.

The chain has TRBV27 and TRBJ1-5, with 11 bases that match TRBD1. The CDR3 runs to 14 residues. Germline assignment: CDR1 MNHEY and CDR2 SMNVEV (reference sequence). The ends lost 6 bases at V and 6 bases at J; junction bases unmatched: 4. The CDR3 is CASSSGQGVQPQHF. CDR3 sequence (DNA): TGTGCCAGCAGCTCGGGACAGGGGGTTCAGCCCCAGCATTTT.

The chain is built from TRBV10-2 and TRBJ1-1; D possibly corresponds to TRBD1 (6 bases). Germline V gene data show CDR1 as WSHSY and CDR2 as SAAADI. The CDR3 is made up of 16 amino acids. Trimming removed 2 bases at V and 5 bases at J, with 18 bases between. The CDR3 protein is CASSEPIGGQGTEAFF. The CDR3 bases are TGCGCCAGCAGTGAGCCGATTGGGGGCCAGGGGACTGAAGCTTTCTTT.